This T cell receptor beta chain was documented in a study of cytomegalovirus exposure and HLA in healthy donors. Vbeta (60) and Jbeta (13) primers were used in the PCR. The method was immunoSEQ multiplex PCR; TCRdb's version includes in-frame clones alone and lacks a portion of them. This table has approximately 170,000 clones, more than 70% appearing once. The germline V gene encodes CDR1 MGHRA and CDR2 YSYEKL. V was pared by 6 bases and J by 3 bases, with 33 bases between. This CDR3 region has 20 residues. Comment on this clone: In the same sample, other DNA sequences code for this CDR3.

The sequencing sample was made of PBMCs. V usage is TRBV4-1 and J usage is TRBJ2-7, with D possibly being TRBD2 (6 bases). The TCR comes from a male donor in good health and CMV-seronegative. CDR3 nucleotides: TGCGCCAGCAGTCAACCCACCGGGTGGGGACCCCCGGGGGAACACTACGAGCAGTACTTC. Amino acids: CASSQPTGWGPPGEHYEQYF.